A single sample gave rise to the 19 T cell receptor beta chains below, sequenced in a study of OX40 agonist ivuxolimab in advanced cancers. Profiled with immunoSEQ multiplex PCR; TCRdb holds only in-frame clones, not every one. This sample has over 85,000 clones, with roughly nine tenths found just once. The sample in question was CD4+ or CD8+ T cells sorted from blood, obtained in a trial of the OX40 agonist ivuxolimab. These receptors were obtained from an adult with an advanced solid tumor such as melanoma, head and neck, liver or kidney cancer.

The chain uses TRBV27 and TRBJ1-2; D call uncertain. V shed 3 bases and J shed 2 bases, with 16 bases lying between them. The CDR3 loop spans 16 amino acids. Looked up from germline, CDR1 is MNHEY and CDR2 is SMNVEV (reference sequence). CDR3 region: CASSLAPHSGNYGYTF. The CDR3 DNA is TGTGCCAGCAGTTTGGCCCCACATAGTGGGAACTATGGCTACACCTTC.

The CDR3 loop is CASSTGPYTGELFF. CDR3 DNA sequence: TGTGCCAGCAGCACAGGACCCTACACCGGGGAGCTGTTTTTT. This chain links TRBV7-2 with TRBJ2-2; tentatively, D is TRBD1 (5 bases). The V gene's germline CDR1 is SGHTA and CDR2 FQGNSA. V was cut by 5 bases and J by 3 bases, with 10 bases left in between. CDR3 length equals 14 residues. The full variable domain, in which reference TRBV7-2 and TRBJ2-2 provide the parts outside the CDR3, is GAGVSQSPSNKVTEKGKDVELRCDPISGHTALYWYRQSLGQGLEFLIYFQGNSAPDKSGLPSDRFSAERTGGSVSTLTIQRTQQEDSAVYLCASSTGPYTGELFFGEGSRLTVL.

This clone was observed once. J is TRBJ2-7 and V is TRBV10-3; D ambiguous. The V end was cut by 8 bases, the J end by 5 bases, with 13 bases between. The length of the CDR3 is 12 residues. Looked up from germline, CDR1 is ENHRY and CDR2 is SYGVKD. CDR3 region: CAIGNHPHEQYF. The CDR3 DNA follows: TGTGCCATCGGAAACCACCCCCACGAGCAGTACTTC.

V usage is TRBV5-5 and J usage is TRBJ2-4; D gene unclear. Trimming took 6 bases from V and 0 from J, leaving 13 bases between them. CDR1 and CDR2 from the germline V gene are SGHKS and YYEKEE (reference sequence). The CDR3 has 15 amino acids. The CDR3 DNA is TGTGCCAGCACCTCGGTAAACCTAGCCAAAAACATTCAGTACTTC. It codes for CASTSVNLAKNIQYF.

This chain joins TRBV19 and TRBJ2-6, with 9 positions matching TRBD1. J was trimmed by 2 bases and V by 7 bases; bases with no gene match: 12. This CDR3 region has 18 residues. Germline V lookup: CDR1 LNHDA, CDR2 SQIVND (reference sequence). CDR3: CASMGWDRAEPGANVLTF. DNA of the CDR3: TGTGCCAGTATGGGATGGGACAGGGCAGAGCCTGGGGCCAACGTCCTGACTTTC.

V and J are TRBV9 and TRBJ1-3; D may be TRBD1 (5 bases). The germline V gene encodes CDR1 SGDLS and CDR2 YYNGEE. Trimming stripped 2 bases from V and 4 bases from J, with 10 bases between. This CDR3 has 14 residues. The CDR3 spells CASSVGTGGNTIYF. Here the CDR3 DNA reads TGTGCCAGCAGCGTGGGGACGGGGGGAAACACCATATATTTT. Variable domain in full (rest from reference TRBV9 and TRBJ1-3): DSGVTQTPKHLITATGQRVTLRCSPRSGDLSVYWYQQSLDQGLQFLIQYYNGEERAKGNILERFSAQQFPDLHSELNLSSLELGDSALYFCASSVGTGGNTIYFGEGSWLTVV.

This sequence joins TRBV28 and TRBJ1-1; D gene uncertain. The germline V gene has CDR1 MDHEN and CDR2 SYDVKM. V lost 10 bases and J lost 1, with 7 bases in between. The CDR3 runs to 11 residues. CDR3 nucleotide sequence: TGTGCCACCCGAGGGAACACTGAAGCTTTCTTT. This gives the protein CATRGNTEAFF.

V gene TRBV6-6 combines with J gene TRBJ1-5, with D uncertain. V shed 4 bases and J shed 0 bases, with 13 bases lying between them. This CDR3 is 16 amino acids long. Per the germline V gene, CDR1 is MNHNY and CDR2 is SVGAGI (reference sequence). CDR3 bases: TGTGCCAGCAGTTCCGGACTGACTAATAGCAATCAGCCCCAGCATTTT. Translated: CASSSGLTNSNQPQHF.

The rearrangement uses TRBV7-2 and TRBJ2-6; D gene uncertain. V dropped 1 base and J dropped 0 bases, with 10 bases sitting between them. CDR3 length equals 17 residues. Germline values: CDR1 SGHTA, CDR2 FQGNSA. The CDR3 region is CASSLGRSRSGANVLTF. The CDR3 nucleotides are TGTGCCAGCAGCTTAGGCAGGTCCCGCTCTGGGGCCAACGTCCTGACTTTC.

The chain links TRBV2 to TRBJ1-2; 10 nucleotides line up with TRBD1. The CDR3 runs 14 residues. Germline V gene sequence: CDR1 SNHLY, CDR2 FYNNEI. Unmatched junction bases numbered 8, after V lost 5 bases and J lost 8 bases. The CDR3 here is CASSLDRGMKGYTF. In nucleotides, the CDR3 is TGTGCCAGCAGTTTGGACAGGGGGATGAAAGGCTACACCTTC.

The CDR3 DNA is TGTGCCAGCAGCCGTTATGGCCTCCCGACTGAAGCTTTCTTT. Amino acid sequence: CASSRYGLPTEAFF. The rearrangement joins TRBV5-4 to TRBJ1-1; D call uncertain. The CDR3 is 14 residues long. Germline assignment: CDR1 SGHNT and CDR2 YYREEE (reference sequence). The ends were cut back, 4 bases at V and 5 bases at J, with 15 bases in the middle.

V usage is TRBV15 and J usage is TRBJ2-4, with TRBD1 matching over 7 bases. After removal of 0 bases from V and 12 bases from J, the junction contained 5 bases not matched to a gene. Germline CDR1 LNHNV, CDR2 YYDKDF (reference sequence). The CDR3 is 13 amino acids. The CDR3 region has the DNA TGTGCCACCAGCAGAGATGAGGGACAGCGTCAGTACTTC. It yields the protein CATSRDEGQRQYF.

This clone was seen a few times. This chain uses TRBV19 with TRBJ1-5; TRBD1 aligns across 8 bases. Trimming cost V 8 bases and J 0 bases; bases outside gene matches: 12. CDR3 length equals 17 residues. Germline V gene data show CDR1 as LNHDA and CDR2 as SQIVND (reference sequence). In DNA form, the CDR3 reads TGTGCCAGTCATTCGACAGGGGATCCCTATAGCAATCAGCCCCAGCATTTT. Protein sequence: CASHSTGDPYSNQPQHF. The complete variable domain, with remaining parts taken from reference TRBV19 and TRBJ1-5, reads DGGITQSPKYLFRKEGQNVTLSCEQNLNHDAMYWYRQDPGQGLRLIYYSQIVNDFQKGDIAEGYSVSREKKESFPLTVTSAQKNPTAFYLCASHSTGDPYSNQPQHFGDGTRLSIL.

The genes are TRBV10-3 and TRBJ1-2; 8 bases line up with TRBD1. V was clipped by 6 bases and J by 6 bases; unmatched bases: 12. CDR3 size: 15 residues. The germline V gene encodes CDR1 ENHRY and CDR2 SYGVKD. This CDR3 reads CAIRPQGARGNGYTF. CDR3 nucleotide sequence: TGTGCCATCAGGCCTCAGGGGGCGCGTGGAAATGGCTACACCTTC.

The genes are TRBV6-5 and TRBJ1-1; possibly TRBD1 for D (5 bases). The CDR3 has 14 residues. Germline V gives CDR1 MNHEY, CDR2 SVGAGI. The V gene lost 7 bases and the J gene lost 1 base, with 13 bases spanning the gap. This CDR3 is CASTFDRENTEAFF. The DNA of the CDR3 is TGTGCCAGCACCTTCGACAGAGAGAACACTGAAGCTTTCTTT.

V usage is TRBV6-1 and J usage is TRBJ2-3; D is unresolved. CDR1 is MNHNS, CDR2 SASEGT, per germline. The CDR3 has 15 residues. Deletions cut 2 bases from V and 0 bases from J, with 9 bases between. CDR3 amino acids: CASSERAASTDTQYF. The CDR3 DNA sequence: TGTGCCAGCAGTGAACGCGCCGCTAGCACAGATACGCAGTATTTT.

V usage is TRBV28 and J usage is TRBJ1-1, with 7 bases fitting TRBD1. J was trimmed by 3 bases and V by 4 bases; bases with no gene match: 5. The CDR3 contains 14 residues. Germline CDR1 MDHEN, CDR2 SYDVKM. In DNA, the CDR3 is TGTGCCAGCAGTTATGACAGGGCTTACACTGAAGCTTTCTTT. This gives the protein CASSYDRAYTEAFF.

The chain recombines TRBV6-5 with TRBJ2-5; D gene ambiguous. The length of the CDR3 is 13 residues. The V end lost 7 bases, the J end lost 1 base, and 10 bases lay between the germline ends. CDR1 is MNHEY, CDR2 SVGAGI, per germline. CDR3 residues: CASTPTAQETQYF. CDR3 in DNA: TGTGCCAGCACCCCTACGGCCCAAGAGACCCAGTACTTC.

The CDR3 DNA is TGTGCCAGCAGTTTTCGGTTCGGGAATCGGAACACTGAAGCTTTCTTT. Its translation: CASSFRFGNRNTEAFF. V usage is TRBV28 and J usage is TRBJ1-1; unclear D gene. V lost 3 bases to trimming and J lost 1 base, with 15 bases between them. CDR3 size: 16 residues. Germline values: CDR1 MDHEN, CDR2 SYDVKM.